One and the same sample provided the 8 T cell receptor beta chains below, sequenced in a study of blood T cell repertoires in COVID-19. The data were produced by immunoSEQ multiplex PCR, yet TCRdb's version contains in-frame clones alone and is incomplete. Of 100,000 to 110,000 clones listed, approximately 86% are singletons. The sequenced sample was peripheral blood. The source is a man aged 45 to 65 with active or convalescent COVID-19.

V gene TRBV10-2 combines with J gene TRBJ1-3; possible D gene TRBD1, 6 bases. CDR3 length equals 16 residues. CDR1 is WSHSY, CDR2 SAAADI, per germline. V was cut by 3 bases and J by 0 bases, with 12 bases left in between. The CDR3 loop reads CASSEPQGPSGNTIYF. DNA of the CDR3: TGCGCCAGCAGTGAACCACAGGGTCCCTCTGGAAACACCATATATTTT.

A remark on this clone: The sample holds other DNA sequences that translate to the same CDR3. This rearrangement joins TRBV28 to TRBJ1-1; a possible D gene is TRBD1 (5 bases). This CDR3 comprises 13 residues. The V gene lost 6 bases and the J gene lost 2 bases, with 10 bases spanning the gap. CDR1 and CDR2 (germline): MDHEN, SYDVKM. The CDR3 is CASSPDTNTEAFF. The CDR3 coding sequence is TGTGCCAGCAGCCCGGACACTAACACTGAAGCTTTCTTT.

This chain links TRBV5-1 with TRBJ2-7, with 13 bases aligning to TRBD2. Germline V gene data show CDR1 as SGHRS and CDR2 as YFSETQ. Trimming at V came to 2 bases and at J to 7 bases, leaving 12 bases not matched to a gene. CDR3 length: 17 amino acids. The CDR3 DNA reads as TGCGCCAGCAGCTTTCGACTAGCGGGAGGCCATGAGGGTGAGCAGTACTTC. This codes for CASSFRLAGGHEGEQYF.

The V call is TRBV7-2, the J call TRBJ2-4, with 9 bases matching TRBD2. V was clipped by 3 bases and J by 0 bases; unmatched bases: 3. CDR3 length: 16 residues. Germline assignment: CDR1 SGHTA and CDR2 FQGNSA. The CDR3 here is CASSLIAGEAKNIQYF. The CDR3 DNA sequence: TGTGCCAGCAGCTTGATAGCGGGAGAAGCCAAAAACATTCAGTACTTC.

CDR3 in amino acids: CASSLGRGNTIYF. CDR3 nucleotides: TGTGCCAGCAGTTTGGGCCGGGGAAACACCATATATTTT. V gene TRBV27 combines with J gene TRBJ1-3, with D uncertain. The length of the CDR3 is 13 residues. Trimming took off 3 bases at V and 4 bases at J, with 7 bases between the two ends. Germline V lookup: CDR1 MNHEY, CDR2 SMNVEV (reference sequence).

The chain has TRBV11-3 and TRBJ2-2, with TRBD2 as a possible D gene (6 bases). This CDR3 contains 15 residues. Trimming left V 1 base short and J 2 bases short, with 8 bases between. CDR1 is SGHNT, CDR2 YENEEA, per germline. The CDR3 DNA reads TGTGCCAGCAGCTTAGCGCGGGGAAACACCGGGGAGCTGTTTTTT. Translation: CASSLARGNTGELFF.

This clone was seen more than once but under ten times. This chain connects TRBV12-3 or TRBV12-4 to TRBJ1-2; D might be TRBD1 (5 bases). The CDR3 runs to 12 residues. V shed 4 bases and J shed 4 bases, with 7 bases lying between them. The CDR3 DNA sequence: TGTGCCAGCAGTTCTGACAGCTATGGCTACACCTTC. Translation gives CASSSDSYGYTF.

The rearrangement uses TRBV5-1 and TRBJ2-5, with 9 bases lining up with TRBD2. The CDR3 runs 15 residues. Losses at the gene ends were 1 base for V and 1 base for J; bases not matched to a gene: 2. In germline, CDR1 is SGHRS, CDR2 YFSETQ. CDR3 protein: CASSLSSGGQETQYF. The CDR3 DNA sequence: TGCGCCAGCAGCTTGAGTAGCGGGGGCCAAGAGACCCAGTACTTC.